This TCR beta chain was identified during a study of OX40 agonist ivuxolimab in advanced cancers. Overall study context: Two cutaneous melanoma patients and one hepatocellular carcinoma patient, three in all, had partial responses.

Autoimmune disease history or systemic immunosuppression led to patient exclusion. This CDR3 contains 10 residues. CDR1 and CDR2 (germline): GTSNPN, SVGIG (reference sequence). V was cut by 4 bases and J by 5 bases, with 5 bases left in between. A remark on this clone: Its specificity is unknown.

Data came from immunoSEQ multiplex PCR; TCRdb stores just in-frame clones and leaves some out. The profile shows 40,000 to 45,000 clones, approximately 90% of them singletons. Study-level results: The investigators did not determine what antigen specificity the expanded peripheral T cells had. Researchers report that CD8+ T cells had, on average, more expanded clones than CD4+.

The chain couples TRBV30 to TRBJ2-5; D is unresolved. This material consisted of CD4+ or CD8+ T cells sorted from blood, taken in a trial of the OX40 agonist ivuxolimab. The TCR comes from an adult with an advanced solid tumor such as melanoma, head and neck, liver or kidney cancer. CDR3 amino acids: CAWNGETQYF. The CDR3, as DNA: TGTGCCTGGAATGGGGAGACCCAGTACTTC. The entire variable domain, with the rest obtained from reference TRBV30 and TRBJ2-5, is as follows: SQTIHQWPATLVQPVGSPLSLECTVEGTSNPNLYWYRQAAGRGLQLLFYSVGIGQISSEVPQNLSASRPQDRQFILSSKKLLLSDSGFYLCAWNGETQYFGPGTRLLVL.